Listed below are T cell receptor beta chains from one sample, sequenced in a study of blood T cell repertoires in COVID-19. Only in-frame clones appear in the TCRdb table, and some are missing; sequencing was by immunoSEQ multiplex PCR. Of roughly 220,000 clones in the sample, about 86% were seen once. Material: PBMCs or T cells enriched from blood (not recorded which). The receptor set was obtained from a woman aged 45-59 years with acute COVID-19. CDR3s include the opening cysteine and the closing phenylalanine or tryptophan. D genes are given only for firm matches. Size is stated for part of the rows, as once, few or many counts, or as a class when the clone is expanded.

clone_size	j_call	v_call	d_call	cdr3_nt	cdr3_aa
few	TRBJ1-1	TRBV11-3	NA	TGTGCCAGCAGCTTCACAGGGCGCACTGAAGCTTTCTTT	CASSFTGRTEAFF
NA	TRBJ2-3	TRBV29-1	TRBD1	TGCAGCGTCGCCAAGGGGCAGGGGGGCACAGATACGCAGTATTTT	CSVAKGQGGTDTQYF
NA	TRBJ1-5	TRBV30	TRBD1	TGTGCCTGGAGTGTACAGGGGCGACAGCCCCAGCATTTT	CAWSVQGRQPQHF
NA	TRBJ1-1	TRBV27	NA	TGTGCCAGCAGTTTCCGGGGGTCCACTGAAGCTTTCTTT	CASSFRGSTEAFF
NA	TRBJ1-5	TRBV5-1	NA	TGCGCCAGCAGCTTGGGGGAGAACAATCAGCCCCAGCATTTT	CASSLGENNQPQHF
NA	TRBJ2-6	TRBV18	NA	TGTGCCAGCTCCCTCGCGCGGGGCTCTGGGGCCAACGTCCTGACTTTC	CASSLARGSGANVLTF
NA	TRBJ2-2	TRBV7-2	NA	TGTGCCAGCAGCTATTTCCCGGACACCGGGGAGCTGTTTTTT	CASSYFPDTGELFF
NA	TRBJ1-4	TRBV18	NA	TGTGCCAGCTCACCACCTTGGTCCAGGGCCGCAAATGAAAAACTGTTTTTT	CASSPPWSRAANEKLFF
NA	TRBJ2-1	TRBV19	NA	TGTGCCAGTCGACTAGACTCCTACAATGAGCAGTTCTTC	CASRLDSYNEQFF
NA	TRBJ1-4	TRBV5-1	NA	TGCGCCAGCAGCTTGGGACGGGGACTATCTAATGAAAAACTGTTTTTT	CASSLGRGLSNEKLFF
NA	TRBJ1-2	TRBV28	NA	TGTGCCAGCAGTTTAAGGAACAGGAGATTCTATGGCTACACCTTC	CASSLRNRRFYGYTF
NA	TRBJ1-1	TRBV5-1	TRBD1	TGCGCCAGCGCCTCCCAGGGGGGCCACACTGAAGCTTTCTTT	CASASQGGHTEAFF
few	TRBJ2-7	TRBV9	NA	TGTGCCAGCAGCGTAGATGGGACACTCACCTACGAGCAGTACTTC	CASSVDGTLTYEQYF
NA	TRBJ2-1	TRBV5-4	TRBD2	TGTGCCTTCAGCGGGAGGGACAATGAGCAGTTCTTC	CAFSGRDNEQFF
NA	TRBJ2-2	TRBV27	TRBD2	TGTGCCAGCAGTTACCTTGAGCGGGAGGCGGCCGGGGAGCTGTTTTTT	CASSYLEREAAGELFF
NA	TRBJ1-6	TRBV6-5	TRBD1	TGTGCCAGCAATTTACAGGGGAATTCACCCCTCCACTTT	CASNLQGNSPLHF
NA	TRBJ2-7	TRBV6-1	NA	TGTGCCAGCAGTGAACTGGAGGGGGCCCAGAACGAGCAGTACTTC	CASSELEGAQNEQYF
NA	TRBJ2-5	TRBV18	TRBD2	TGTGCCAGCTCACCTCCTAGCGGCCCCCCCCAAGAGACCCAGTACTTC	CASSPPSGPPQETQYF
NA	TRBJ2-2	TRBV29-1	NA	TGCAGCGTTGAAGGGACTAACACCGGGGAGCTGTTTTTT	CSVEGTNTGELFF
NA	TRBJ1-4	TRBV5-1	TRBD1	TGCGCCAGCAGGGGACAGACGAATGAAAAACTGTTTTTT	CASRGQTNEKLFF
NA	TRBJ2-7	TRBV28	NA	TGTGCCAGCAGTTTACGGAGAGAGCAGTACTTC	CASSLRREQYF
NA	TRBJ1-1	TRBV5-1	NA	TGCGCCAGCAGCTTGGATATCGCCTCCGGGAACACTGAAGCTTTCTTT	CASSLDIASGNTEAFF
NA	TRBJ2-1	TRBV27	NA	TGTGCCAGCAGTTTGGGCACGGGGAATGAGCAGTTCTTC	CASSLGTGNEQFF
NA	TRBJ2-7	TRBV2	TRBD1	TGTGCCAGCCGGGACAGGGGCTACGAGCAGTACTTC	CASRDRGYEQYF
NA	TRBJ2-4	TRBV27	NA	TGTGCCAGCAGTTTCCAGGGGACGGAGATTCAGTACTTC	CASSFQGTEIQYF
NA	TRBJ2-7	TRBV19	TRBD2	TGTGCCAGTAGTCCAGCGGGAGGACCCTACGAGCAGTACTTC	CASSPAGGPYEQYF
NA	TRBJ2-3	TRBV9	TRBD2	TGTGCCAGCAGCGTAGCTACTAGCGGGAACCCAGATACGCAGTATTTT	CASSVATSGNPDTQYF
NA	TRBJ2-1	TRBV19	TRBD2	TGTGCCAGTAGGCTAGCGGGTGAGCAGTTCTTC	CASRLAGEQFF